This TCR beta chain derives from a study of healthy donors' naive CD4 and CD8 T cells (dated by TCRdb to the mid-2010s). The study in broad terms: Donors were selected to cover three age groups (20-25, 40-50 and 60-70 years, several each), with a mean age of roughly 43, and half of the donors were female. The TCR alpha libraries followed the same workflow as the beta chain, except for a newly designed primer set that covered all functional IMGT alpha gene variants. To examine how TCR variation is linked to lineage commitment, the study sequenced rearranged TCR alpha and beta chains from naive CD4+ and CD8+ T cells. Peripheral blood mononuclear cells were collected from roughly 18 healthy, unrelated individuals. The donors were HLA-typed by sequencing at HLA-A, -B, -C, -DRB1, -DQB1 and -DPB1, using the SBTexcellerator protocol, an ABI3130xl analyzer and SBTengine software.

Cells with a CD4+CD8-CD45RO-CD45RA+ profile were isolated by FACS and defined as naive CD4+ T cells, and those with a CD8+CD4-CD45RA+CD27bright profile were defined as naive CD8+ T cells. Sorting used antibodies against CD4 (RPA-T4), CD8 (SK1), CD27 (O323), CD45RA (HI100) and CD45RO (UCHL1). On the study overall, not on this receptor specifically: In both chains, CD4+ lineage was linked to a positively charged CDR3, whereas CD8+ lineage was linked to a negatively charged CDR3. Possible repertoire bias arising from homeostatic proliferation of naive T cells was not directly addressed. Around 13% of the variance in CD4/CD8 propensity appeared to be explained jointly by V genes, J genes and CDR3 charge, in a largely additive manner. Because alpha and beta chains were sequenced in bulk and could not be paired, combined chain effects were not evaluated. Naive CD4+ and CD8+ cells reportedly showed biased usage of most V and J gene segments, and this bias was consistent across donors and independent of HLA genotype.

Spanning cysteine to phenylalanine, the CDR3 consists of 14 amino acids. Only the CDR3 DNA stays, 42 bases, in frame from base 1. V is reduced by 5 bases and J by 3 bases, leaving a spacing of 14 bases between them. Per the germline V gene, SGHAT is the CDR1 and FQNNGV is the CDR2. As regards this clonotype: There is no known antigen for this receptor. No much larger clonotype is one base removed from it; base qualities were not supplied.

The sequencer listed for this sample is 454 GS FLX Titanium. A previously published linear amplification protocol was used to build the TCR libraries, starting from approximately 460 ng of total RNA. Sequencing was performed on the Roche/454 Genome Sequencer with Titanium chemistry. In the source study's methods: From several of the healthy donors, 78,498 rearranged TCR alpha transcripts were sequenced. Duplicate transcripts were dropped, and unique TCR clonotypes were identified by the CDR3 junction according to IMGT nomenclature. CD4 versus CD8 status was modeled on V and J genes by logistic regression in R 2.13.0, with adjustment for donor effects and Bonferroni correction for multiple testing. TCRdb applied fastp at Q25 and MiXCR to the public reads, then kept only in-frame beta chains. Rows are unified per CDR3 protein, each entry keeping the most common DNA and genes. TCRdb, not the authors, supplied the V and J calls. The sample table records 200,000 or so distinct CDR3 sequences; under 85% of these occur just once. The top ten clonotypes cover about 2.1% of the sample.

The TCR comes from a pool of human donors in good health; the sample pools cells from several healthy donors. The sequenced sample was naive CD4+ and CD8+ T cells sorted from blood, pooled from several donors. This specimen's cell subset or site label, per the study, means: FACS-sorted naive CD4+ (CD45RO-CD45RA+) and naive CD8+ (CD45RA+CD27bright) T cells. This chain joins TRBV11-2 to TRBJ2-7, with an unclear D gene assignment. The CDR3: CASSPEDEDYEQYF. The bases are TGTGCCAGCAGCCCAGAGGACGAAGACTACGAGCAGTACTTC.